This T cell receptor (beta chain) comes out of a study of blood T cell repertoires in COVID-19. Study-wide context: Collection of acute and convalescent COVID-19 samples took place in the United States, Italy and Spain. Sample material is recorded as cDNA or gDNA derived from T cells, B-cell-depleted T cells, or PBMCs.

The repertoire was sequenced with immunoSEQ multiplex PCR; TCRdb's copy has only in-frame clones and lacks some. The sample consists of 300,000 to 450,000 clones, around 89% of them appearing once. CDR3 size: 13 residues. V shed 6 bases and J shed 8 bases, with 14 bases lying between them. Germline V CDR1 and CDR2: LNHDA, SQIVND (reference sequence). This receptor was taken from a woman aged 25 to 39 with COVID-19, enrolled during active disease. The J gene is TRBJ2-1, the V gene TRBV19, with D maybe TRBD2 (6 bases). Sequencing was carried out using peripheral blood. CDR3 in DNA: TGTGCCAGTAGCCGGAGGGTTTTGGATGAGCAGTTCTTC. Its protein is CASSRRVLDEQFF.